This note documents a single TCR beta chain sequence. There are a few counts of this clone. Its binding antigen is unknown. No clone much larger than this one lies a single base away; base qualities are absent. This specimen comes from a study of vaccination effects on CD4 cells after COVID-19 (dated by TCRdb to between 2021 and 2024). About the study as a whole: Two doses of either the BNT162b2 or the mRNA-1273 mRNA SARS-CoV-2 vaccine were administered to participants. The full study included some 10 COVID-19 convalescent patients and several SARS-CoV-2-naive healthy vaccine recipients. The Oncomine TCR Beta short-read assay on an Illumina iSeq 100 was used to sequence cultures from other donors in the study. SARS-CoV-2 spike-specific CD4+ TCR repertoires were compared before and after mRNA vaccination in COVID-19 convalescent patients and in infection-naive vaccine recipients.

Overall study outcomes, separate from this receptor: Both infection-induced and vaccine-induced clones contracted markedly at late post-vaccination timepoints, which is consistent with waning T cell responses. Only a small number of convalescent patients were included, and no early post-infection timepoints were available, which limited the study. In healthy vaccine recipients, vaccine-induced clones were almost all SARS-CoV-2 mono-reactive, with only 1 of 255 cross-reactive with common cold coronaviruses.

The CDR3 sequence holds 15 residues, the cysteine and phenylalanine included. Only the CDR3 portion is preserved as DNA: 45 bases, with reading frame beginning at the first base. CDR1 and CDR2, per the germline V gene (reference sequence), are LNHDA and SQIVND. V ends up 5 bases short and J 4 bases short, with an unmatched junction base count of 8. In the ViraFEST assay, PBMC were stimulated with viral peptide pools, and antigen-specific CD4+ T cell clonotypes were then identified by expansion using TCR sequencing. After less than 13 days of culture, CD4+ T cells were isolated with the EasySep CD4+ T cell isolation kit. Negative nucleocapsid antibody results before and after vaccination confirmed that the healthy vaccine recipients had no prior SARS-CoV-2 infection. Each well held fewer than 2.5 million PBMC cultured in IMDM containing approximately 5% human AB serum, 10 IU/ml IL-2 and gentamicin, along with approximately 10 ug/ml peptides. Half of the culture medium was replaced with fresh IL-2-containing medium on days 3 and 7. Unless otherwise noted, each peptide stimulation condition was cultured in triplicate wells. Using Ficoll-Paque Plus gradient centrifugation, PBMC were separated from whole blood and then either used fresh or cryopreserved at -140C. The overlapping peptide pools covered the spike proteins of SARS-CoV-2 as well as those of the common cold coronaviruses HCoV-NL63, HCoV-OC43 and HCoV-229E. Genomic DNA was extracted from cultured CD4+ T cells with the QIAamp micro DNA kit.

Receptor libraries were prepared by the immunoSEQ multiplex PCR assay. DNA from the CD4+ T cells that had been cultured and isolated underwent TCR beta CDR3 sequencing. On the study's bioinformatics: Non-productive TCR sequences were removed, reads were trimmed to the CDR3 region, and CDR3s of at least 7 amino acids were retained. The MANAFEST web app was used to pick out antigen-specific clonotypes by comparing their expansion in peptide wells with that in reference cultures. To count as positive, a clone had to show expansion at FDR<0.05 compared with the reference and with all other wells, an odds ratio above 5, and a frequency above 0.1% in two replicate wells. Cross-reactive clonotypes were defined as significantly expanded in SARS-CoV-2 spike wells and in at least one common cold coronavirus spike condition. CDR3 similarity was assessed by Levenshtein distance with the stringdist R package, and unrooted trees were built with ape in R 3.6.1. Drawn from immuneACCESS, this table holds only the in-frame rearrangements with V and J called that TCRdb kept. Clones are partly lost; checked studies trace under half to an unresolved V gene and leave the rest unexplained. D and trimming come from the DNA, and the V and J calls and clone size come from that table. The sample includes 35,000 to 45,000 clones, with just over 75% observed a single time. 9.5% to 14% of the sample comes from the top ten.

This chain is built from TRBV19 and TRBJ1-5, with 7 bases in between that match TRBD1. This receptor was taken from a human donor who received a COVID-19 vaccine. This specimen was CD4+ T cells from PBMCs cultured with SARS-CoV-2 spike peptides, taken before COVID-19 vaccination. In the paper's terms, the cell subset or site label means: SARS-CoV-2 spike overlapping peptide pool stimulation. The DNA is TGTGCCAGTAGTTATCCAGGGGGAAGGAATCAGCCCCAGCATTTT. Translated, it gives CASSYPGGRNQPQHF.